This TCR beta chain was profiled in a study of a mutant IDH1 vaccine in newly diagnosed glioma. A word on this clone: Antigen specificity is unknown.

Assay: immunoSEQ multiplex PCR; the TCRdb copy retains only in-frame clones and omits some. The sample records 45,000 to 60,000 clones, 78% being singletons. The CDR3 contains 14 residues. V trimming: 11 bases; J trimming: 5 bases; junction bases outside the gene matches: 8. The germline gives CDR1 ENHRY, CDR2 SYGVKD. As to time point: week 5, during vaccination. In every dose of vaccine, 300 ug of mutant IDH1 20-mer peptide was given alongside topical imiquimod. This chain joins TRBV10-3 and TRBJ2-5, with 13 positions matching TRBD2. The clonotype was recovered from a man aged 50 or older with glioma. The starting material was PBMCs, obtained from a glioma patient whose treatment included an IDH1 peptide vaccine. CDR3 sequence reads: CAVGTSGVGETQYF. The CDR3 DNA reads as TGTGCCGTCGGGACTAGCGGGGTCGGGGAGACCCAGTACTTC.